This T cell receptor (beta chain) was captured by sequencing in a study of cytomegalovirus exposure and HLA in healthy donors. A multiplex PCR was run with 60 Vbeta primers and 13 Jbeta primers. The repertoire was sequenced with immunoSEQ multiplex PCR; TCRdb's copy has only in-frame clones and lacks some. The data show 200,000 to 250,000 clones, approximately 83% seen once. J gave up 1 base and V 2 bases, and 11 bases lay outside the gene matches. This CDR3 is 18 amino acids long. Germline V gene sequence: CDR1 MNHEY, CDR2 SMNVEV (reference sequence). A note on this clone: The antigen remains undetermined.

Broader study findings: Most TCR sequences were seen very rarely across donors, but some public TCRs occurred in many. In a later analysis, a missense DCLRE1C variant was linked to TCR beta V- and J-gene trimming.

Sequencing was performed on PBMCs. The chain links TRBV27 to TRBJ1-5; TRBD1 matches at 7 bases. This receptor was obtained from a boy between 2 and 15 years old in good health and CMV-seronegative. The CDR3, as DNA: TGTGCCAGCAGTTTAACAGGACAGGCCCGGTTCAGCAATCAGCCCCAGCATTTT. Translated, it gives CASSLTGQARFSNQPQHF.